This T cell receptor (beta chain) was sequenced for a study of blood T cell repertoires in COVID-19. Sequenced by immunoSEQ multiplex PCR; TCRdb stores in-frame clones only, minus some. Of about 380,000 clones listed, 88% were seen once; the top ten hold 1.2%. Between the trimmed V and J ends, which lost 0 bases and 4 bases, there was a span of 13 bases. Germline CDR1 and CDR2: LGHDT and YNNKEL (reference sequence). The CDR3 covers 17 residues. The sequence derives from a woman younger than 30 who had recovered from COVID-19. The sample was PBMCs or T cells enriched from blood (not recorded which). The genes are TRBV3-1 (or the pseudogene TRBV3-2) and TRBJ2-6, with TRBD2 as a possible D gene (6 bases). Written as DNA, the CDR3 is TGTGCCAGCAGCCAAGAAGGCGGGGCTCGGGGGGCCAACGTCCTGACTTTC. It translates to CASSQEGGARGANVLTF.